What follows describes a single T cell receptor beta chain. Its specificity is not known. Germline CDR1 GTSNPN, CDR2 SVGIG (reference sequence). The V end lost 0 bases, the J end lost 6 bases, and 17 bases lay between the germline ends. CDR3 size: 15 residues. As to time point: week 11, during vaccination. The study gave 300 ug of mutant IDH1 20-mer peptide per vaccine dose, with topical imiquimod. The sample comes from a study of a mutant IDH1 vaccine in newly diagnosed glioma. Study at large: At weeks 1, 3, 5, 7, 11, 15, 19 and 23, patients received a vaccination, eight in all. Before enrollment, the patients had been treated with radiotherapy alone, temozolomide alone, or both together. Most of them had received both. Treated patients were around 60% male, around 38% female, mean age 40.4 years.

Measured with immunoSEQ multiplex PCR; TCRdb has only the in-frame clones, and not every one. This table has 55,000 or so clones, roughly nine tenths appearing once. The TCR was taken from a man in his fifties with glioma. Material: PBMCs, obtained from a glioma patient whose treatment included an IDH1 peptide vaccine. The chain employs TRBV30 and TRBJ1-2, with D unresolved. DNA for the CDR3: TGTGCCTGGAGTGTACGGGGTTCCGGACGGGATGGCTACACCTTC. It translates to CAWSVRGSGRDGYTF.